This T cell receptor (beta chain) comes out of a study of T cells in localized non-small cell lung cancer. The V gene's germline CDR1 is SGHRS and CDR2 YFSETQ. V was clipped by 3 bases and J by 10 bases, with 14 bases between them. The CDR3 is 13 amino acids. Assay used: immunoSEQ multiplex PCR; TCRdb lists only in-frame clones, some missing. This table has several thousand clones, 70% to 90% appearing once. Study-wide findings and caveats: Adjacent lung had a median approximately 57 of the 100 largest tumor clones.

About this clone: The antigen is undetermined.

The V and J genes are TRBV5-1 and TRBJ2-1; D uncertain. This receptor was taken from an older male donor with stage III lung adenocarcinoma. Sequenced here: peripheral blood, sampled before any cancer treatment. Written as DNA, the CDR3 is TGCGCCAGCAGCTCAGACACCGTCGGGGAGCAGTTCTTC. Protein sequence: CASSSDTVGEQFF.